This T cell receptor (beta chain) was recovered during a study of control samples from healthy donors and cancer patients. The assay was immunoSEQ multiplex PCR, and TCRdb's table has in-frame clones only and misses some. The sample has 150,000 to 200,000 clones, more than 85% seen once; the top ten hold just over 2%. V was pared by 0 bases and J by 2 bases, with 9 bases between. The CDR3 runs 14 residues. Germline V gene lookup returns CDR1 SGHRS and CDR2 YFSETQ. Sequencing was carried out using blood. The TCR was taken from a woman aged 40 to 50 in good health. The chain employs TRBV5-1 and TRBJ2-7; D might be TRBD1 (5 bases). The CDR3 bases are TGCGCCAGCAGCTTGGGACAGTTTACCTACGAGCAGTACTTC. Translated, it gives CASSLGQFTYEQYF.